Listed below are T cell receptor beta chains from one sample, sequenced in a study of blood T cell repertoires in COVID-19. Using immunoSEQ multiplex PCR, the repertoire was profiled, and TCRdb retains in-frame clones only, with some absent. Of 120,000 to 150,000 clones in the sample, 84% were seen once. Material for sequencing was PBMCs or T cells enriched from blood (not recorded which). The origin of the receptors is a woman in her forties or fifties who had been exposed to COVID-19. The CDR3 runs from the conserved cysteine through the conserved F or W. The D gene is left open where the match is weak. The listing skips clone size in some rows; elsewhere it reads once, few, many or a size class.

v_call,clone_size,j_call,d_call,cdr3_length,cdr3_aa,cdr3_nt
TRBV7-7,once,TRBJ2-1,TRBD2,19,CASSLGAAGGTKAVGEQFF,TGTGCCAGCAGCTTAGGAGCAGCTGGAGGGACTAAGGCGGTGGGTGAGCAGTTCTTC
TRBV5-4,.,TRBJ2-2,.,14,CASSLRHWTGELFF,TGTGCCAGCAGCTTGAGACACTGGACCGGGGAGCTGTTTTTT
TRBV11-3,.,TRBJ2-7,TRBD2,16,CASSLGGTSGNYEQYF,TGTGCCAGCAGCTTAGGTGGGACTAGCGGCAATTACGAGCAGTACTTC
TRBV5-1,.,TRBJ2-1,.,15,CASSLASGYYNEQFF,TGCGCCAGCAGCTTGGCCTCAGGCTACTACAATGAGCAGTTCTTC
TRBV11-2,.,TRBJ2-7,TRBD2,14,CASSLGGLASEQYF,TGTGCCAGCAGCTTAGGGGGACTAGCTTCCGAGCAGTACTTC
TRBV7-9,.,TRBJ1-5,TRBD1,14,CASSFIGGQGPQHF,TGTGCCAGCAGCTTCATAGGGGGACAGGGTCCCCAGCATTTT
TRBV4-3,.,TRBJ1-2,.,14,CASSQEEGNYGYTF,TGCGCCAGCAGCCAAGAGGAGGGAAACTATGGCTACACCTTC
TRBV2,.,TRBJ1-6,TRBD1,13,CASTQGAGSPLHF,TGTGCCAGCACCCAGGGGGCGGGATCACCCCTCCACTTT
TRBV5-1,few,TRBJ1-2,TRBD1,15,CASRSGYRTGNGYTF,TGCGCCAGCAGGTCGGGTTACCGGACAGGCAATGGCTACACCTTC
TRBV6-6,.,TRBJ2-7,TRBD1,16,CASSPTWGQESYEQYF,TGTGCCAGCAGTCCTACCTGGGGACAGGAGTCCTACGAGCAGTACTTC
TRBV7-2,.,TRBJ1-1,.,15,CASSFSGVPNTEAFF,TGTGCCAGCAGCTTCTCAGGGGTGCCCAACACTGAAGCTTTCTTT
TRBV4-2,.,TRBJ1-6,TRBD1,20,CASSHLAGTGSARYNSPLHF,TGTGCCAGCAGCCATCTAGCCGGGACAGGATCCGCGAGGTATAATTCACCCCTCCACTTT
TRBV11-3,.,TRBJ2-5,TRBD2,17,CASSLGGVAGVGETQYF,TGTGCCAGCAGCTTAGGCGGGGTAGCGGGAGTCGGAGAGACCCAGTACTTC
TRBV3-1/TRBV3-2,.,TRBJ1-6,.,12,CASSPQGSPLHF,TGTGCCAGCAGCCCCCAGGGGTCACCCCTCCACTTT
TRBV5-1,.,TRBJ2-1,TRBD2,16,CASSLRASGAHNEQFF,TGCGCCAGCAGCTTGAGGGCTAGCGGGGCGCACAATGAGCAGTTCTTC
TRBV19,.,TRBJ1-4,.,12,CASSIGREKLFF,TGTGCCAGTAGTATAGGGCGGGAAAAACTGTTTTTT
TRBV5-4,.,TRBJ2-6,.,16,CASSLSTNSGANVLTF,TGTGCCAGCAGCTTGAGCACGAACTCTGGGGCCAACGTCCTGACTTTC
TRBV27,few,TRBJ2-1,TRBD1,13,CATWTGSYNEQFF,TGTGCCACCTGGACAGGCTCCTACAATGAGCAGTTCTTC
TRBV3-1/TRBV3-2,.,TRBJ2-7,TRBD2,15,CASSLGTSGGYEQYF,TGTGCCAGCAGCCTTGGGACTAGCGGGGGTTACGAGCAGTACTTC
TRBV7-3,.,TRBJ2-7,.,13,CASSFAGTYEQYF,TGTGCCAGCAGCTTTGCGGGTACCTACGAGCAGTACTTC
TRBV18,.,TRBJ1-3,.,13,CASSRTGGNTIYF,TGTGCCAGCTCACGAACGGGTGGAAACACCATATATTTT
TRBV5-4,.,TRBJ1-1,.,15,CASSLDQGGNTEAFF,TGTGCCAGCAGCTTGGACCAGGGAGGGAACACTGAAGCTTTCTTT
TRBV19,.,TRBJ1-1,TRBD1,14,CASSILDRDTEAFF,TGTGCCAGTAGTATTCTCGACAGGGACACTGAAGCTTTCTTT
TRBV3-1/TRBV3-2,once,TRBJ2-1,.,14,CASSPGTTTNEQFF,TGTGCCAGCAGCCCCGGGACAACGACGAATGAGCAGTTCTTC
TRBV11-2,once,TRBJ1-4,.,16,CASSLDAGPWDEKLFF,TGTGCCAGCAGCTTAGATGCGGGACCTTGGGATGAAAAACTGTTTTTT
TRBV2,medium-sized,TRBJ1-2,TRBD1,16,CASSTWRDRELYGYTF,TGTGCCAGCAGTACCTGGCGGGACAGGGAACTCTATGGCTACACCTTC
TRBV4-2,.,TRBJ2-1,.,15,CASSQDAGRGGEQFF,TGTGCCAGCAGCCAAGATGCGGGGCGTGGCGGTGAGCAGTTCTTC
TRBV11-1,.,TRBJ1-2,.,14,CASSSGGFLYGYTF,TGTGCCAGCAGCTCCGGGGGTTTCCTCTATGGCTACACCTTC
TRBV10-1,.,TRBJ2-1,.,13,CATAKGAYNEQFF,TGCGCCACCGCGAAGGGGGCCTACAATGAGCAGTTCTTC
TRBV28,.,TRBJ1-5,.,13,CASSTSGEGPQHF,TGTGCCAGCAGTACCAGTGGGGAGGGGCCCCAGCATTTT
TRBV7-2,.,TRBJ2-7,TRBD1,15,CASSLTGAYTYEQYF,TGTGCCAGCAGCTTGACAGGGGCCTACACCTACGAGCAGTACTTC
TRBV7-2,.,TRBJ2-7,TRBD2,15,CASSLALAGGLEQYF,TGTGCCAGCAGCTTAGCGCTAGCGGGGGGGTTGGAGCAGTACTTC
TRBV28,few,TRBJ2-3,.,18,CASILTGGGPGSTDTQYF,TGTGCCAGCATCTTAACGGGAGGGGGCCCCGGTAGCACAGATACGCAGTATTTT
TRBV7-9,.,TRBJ2-5,.,13,CASSTGSEKTQYF,TGTGCCAGCAGCACGGGGAGCGAGAAGACCCAGTACTTC
TRBV20-1,.,TRBJ2-6,.,16,CSASSTGTSGANVLTF,TGCAGTGCTAGTTCGACAGGGACTTCTGGGGCCAACGTCCTGACTTTC
TRBV29-1,.,TRBJ1-1,.,12,CSVEGGGGEAFF,TGCAGCGTTGAAGGGGGCGGGGGAGAAGCTTTCTTT
TRBV7-3,few,TRBJ2-1,TRBD2,15,CASSLSPQRGNEQFF,TGTGCCAGCAGCTTAAGCCCCCAGCGGGGGAATGAGCAGTTCTTC
TRBV27,once,TRBJ2-7,.,13,CASKFLTSSEQYF,TGTGCCAGCAAATTTCTCACTAGTTCCGAGCAGTACTTC
TRBV10-2,.,TRBJ2-7,TRBD1,15,CASRGTGVGFYEQYF,TGCGCCAGCAGGGGGACAGGGGTCGGGTTCTACGAGCAGTACTTC
TRBV5-1,.,TRBJ2-2,TRBD2,17,CASSLLKLAGGQGELFF,TGCGCCAGCAGCCTTCTAAAACTAGCGGGAGGACAAGGGGAGCTGTTTTTT
TRBV21-1,.,TRBJ1-4,.,21,CASSKVGSEGDRGCTNEKLFF,TGTGCCAGCAGCAAAGTGGGAAGCGAAGGGGACAGGGGCTGTACTAATGAAAAACTGTTTTTT
TRBV19,.,TRBJ2-1,TRBD2,15,CASSPGTSPHNEQFF,TGTGCCAGTAGTCCCGGGACTAGCCCTCACAATGAGCAGTTCTTC
TRBV5-1,.,TRBJ2-2,TRBD2,19,CASSRVTTSGGENTGELFF,TGCGCCAGCAGCCGAGTAACGACTAGCGGGGGGGAAAACACCGGGGAGCTGTTTTTT
TRBV7-2,.,TRBJ2-1,.,14,CASSPAYGANEQFF,TGTGCCAGCAGCCCCGCGTATGGAGCGAATGAGCAGTTCTTC
TRBV15,.,TRBJ2-5,.,12,CATSRDRETQYF,TGTGCCACCAGCAGAGATCGAGAGACCCAGTACTTC
TRBV10-3,few,TRBJ2-2,.,15,CAISGQAGPTGELFF,TGTGCCATCAGTGGTCAGGCAGGGCCCACCGGGGAGCTGTTTTTT
TRBV9,.,TRBJ2-2,TRBD2,16,CASSVETSVVAGELFF,TGTGCCAGCAGCGTAGAGACTAGCGTGGTGGCCGGGGAGCTGTTTTTT
TRBV6-5,once,TRBJ1-1,TRBD1,14,CASQTGSMNTEAFF,TGTGCCAGTCAGACAGGGTCCATGAACACTGAAGCTTTCTTT
TRBV27,.,TRBJ1-5,.,14,CASSSQGSNQPQHF,TGTGCCAGCAGTTCCCAGGGCAGCAATCAGCCCCAGCATTTT
TRBV5-1,.,TRBJ1-1,TRBD1,16,CASSPGTGGLNTEAFF,TGCGCCAGCAGCCCTGGGACAGGGGGCTTGAACACTGAAGCTTTCTTT
TRBV9,.,TRBJ1-2,.,12,CASRGLGGGYTF,TGTGCCAGCAGGGGATTGGGGGGTGGCTACACCTTC
TRBV23-1,.,TRBJ2-7,TRBD1,13,CAVLRDRGDEQYF,TGCGCCGTCCTCCGGGACAGGGGCGACGAGCAGTACTTC
TRBV7-2,.,TRBJ2-5,TRBD1,15,CASSYGQGAGETQYF,TGTGCCAGCAGCTACGGACAGGGGGCGGGAGAGACCCAGTACTTC
TRBV10-2,.,TRBJ2-1,TRBD2,16,CASTGLAGAPDNEQFF,TGCGCCAGCACTGGACTAGCGGGAGCACCTGACAATGAGCAGTTCTTC
TRBV5-1,.,TRBJ2-7,TRBD1,15,CASSLTGAPSYEQYF,TGCGCCAGCAGCCTAACAGGGGCCCCCTCCTACGAGCAGTACTTC
TRBV6-1,.,TRBJ2-7,TRBD1,16,CASSEAQGTGAYEQYF,TGTGCCAGCAGTGAAGCGCAGGGGACAGGAGCCTACGAGCAGTACTTC
TRBV2,.,TRBJ1-1,TRBD1,15,CASGTGGQGGTEAFF,TGTGCCAGCGGGACAGGGGGCCAAGGGGGCACTGAAGCTTTCTTT
TRBV27,.,TRBJ2-7,TRBD1,15,CASGTGTGGSYEQYF,TGTGCCAGCGGGACCGGGACAGGGGGATCCTACGAGCAGTACTTC